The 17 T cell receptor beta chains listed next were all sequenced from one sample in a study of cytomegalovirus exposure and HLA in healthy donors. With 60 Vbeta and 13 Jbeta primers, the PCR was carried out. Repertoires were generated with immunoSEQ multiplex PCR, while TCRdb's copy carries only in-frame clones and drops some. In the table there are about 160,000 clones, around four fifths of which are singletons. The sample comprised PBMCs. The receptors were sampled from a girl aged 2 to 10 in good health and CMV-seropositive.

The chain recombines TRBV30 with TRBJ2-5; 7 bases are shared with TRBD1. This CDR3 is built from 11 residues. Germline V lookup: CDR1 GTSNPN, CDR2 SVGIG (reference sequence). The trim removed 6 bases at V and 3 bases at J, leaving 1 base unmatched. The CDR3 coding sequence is TGTGCCTGCCAGGGGGAAGAGACCCAGTACTTC. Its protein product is CACQGEETQYF.

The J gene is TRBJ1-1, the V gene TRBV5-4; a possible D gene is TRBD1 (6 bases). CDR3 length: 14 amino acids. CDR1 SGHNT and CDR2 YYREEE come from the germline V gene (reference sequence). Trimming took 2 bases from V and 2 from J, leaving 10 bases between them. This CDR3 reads CASSLTGTNTEAFF. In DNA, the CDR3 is TGTGCCAGCAGCTTAACAGGGACAAACACTGAAGCTTTCTTT.

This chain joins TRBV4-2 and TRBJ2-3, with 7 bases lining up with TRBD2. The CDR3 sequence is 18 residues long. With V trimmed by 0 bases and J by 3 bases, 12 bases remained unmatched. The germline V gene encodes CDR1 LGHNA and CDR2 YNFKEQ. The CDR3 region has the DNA TGTGCCAGCAGCCAAGATCGTGTCACGGGAGGTAGGACAGATACGCAGTATTTT. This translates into CASSQDRVTGGRTDTQYF.

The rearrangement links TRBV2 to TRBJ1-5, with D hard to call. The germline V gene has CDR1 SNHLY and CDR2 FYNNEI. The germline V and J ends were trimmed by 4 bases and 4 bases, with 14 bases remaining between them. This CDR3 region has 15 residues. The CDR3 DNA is TGTGCCAGCAGTGTCGAGGGCTGGGCGAATCAGCCCCAGCATTTT. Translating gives CASSVEGWANQPQHF.

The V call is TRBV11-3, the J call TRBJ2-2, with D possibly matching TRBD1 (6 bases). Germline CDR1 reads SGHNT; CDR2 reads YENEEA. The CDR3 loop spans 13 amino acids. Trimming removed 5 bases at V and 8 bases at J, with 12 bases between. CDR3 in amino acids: CASSTDSKGELFF. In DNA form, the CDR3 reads TGTGCCAGCAGCACGGACAGTAAAGGGGAGCTGTTTTTT.

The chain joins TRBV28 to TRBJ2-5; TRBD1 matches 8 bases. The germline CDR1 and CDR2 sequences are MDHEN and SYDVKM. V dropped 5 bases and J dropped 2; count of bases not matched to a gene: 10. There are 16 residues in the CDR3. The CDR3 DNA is TGTGCCAGCAGTCCATGGGACAGGTCCTCTCAAGAGACCCAGTACTTC. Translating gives CASSPWDRSSQETQYF.

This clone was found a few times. The CDR3 reads CAIGSGKDDHEQFF. The CDR3 nucleotides are TGTGCCATCGGGAGCGGGAAGGACGATCATGAGCAGTTCTTC. This chain links TRBV10-3 with TRBJ2-1, with TRBD2 matching 7 bases. The CDR3 loop spans 14 amino acids. The junction had 12 bases not matched to a gene; V was cut back by 8 bases and J by 8 bases. Germline lookup yields CDR1 ENHRY and CDR2 SYGVKD.

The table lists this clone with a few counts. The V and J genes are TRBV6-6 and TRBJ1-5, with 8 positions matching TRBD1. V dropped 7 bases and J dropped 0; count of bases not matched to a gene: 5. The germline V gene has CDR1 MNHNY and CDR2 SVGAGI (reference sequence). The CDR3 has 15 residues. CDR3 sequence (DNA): TGTGCCAGCACCGACAGGGGTTATAGCAATCAGCCCCAGCATTTT. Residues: CASTDRGYSNQPQHF.

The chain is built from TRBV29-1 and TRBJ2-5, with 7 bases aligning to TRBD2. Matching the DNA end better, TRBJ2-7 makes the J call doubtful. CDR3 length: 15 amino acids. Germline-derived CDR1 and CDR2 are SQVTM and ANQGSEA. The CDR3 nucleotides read TGCAGCGTTGAAGGCCTAGGCGGGAGCTCCTACGAGCAGTACTTC. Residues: CSVEGLGGSSYEQYF.

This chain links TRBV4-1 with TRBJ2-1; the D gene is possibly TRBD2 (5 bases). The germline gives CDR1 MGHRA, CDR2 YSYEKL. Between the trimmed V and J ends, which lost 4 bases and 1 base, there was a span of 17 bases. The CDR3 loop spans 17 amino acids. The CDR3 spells CASSLHPPSGSYNEQFF. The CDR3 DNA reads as TGCGCCAGCAGCCTCCACCCACCCAGCGGTTCCTACAATGAGCAGTTCTTC.

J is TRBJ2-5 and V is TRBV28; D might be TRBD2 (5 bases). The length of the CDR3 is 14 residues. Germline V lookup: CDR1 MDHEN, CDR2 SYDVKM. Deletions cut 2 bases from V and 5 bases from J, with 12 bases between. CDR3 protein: CASSLVGVGETQYF. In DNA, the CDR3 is TGTGCCAGCAGTTTAGTCGGGGTGGGGGAGACCCAGTACTTC.

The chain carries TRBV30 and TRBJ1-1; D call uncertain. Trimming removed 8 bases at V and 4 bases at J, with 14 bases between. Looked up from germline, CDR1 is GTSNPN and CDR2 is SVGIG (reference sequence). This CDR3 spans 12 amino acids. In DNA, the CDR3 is TGTGCCAAGCGACGTTTGTCCACTGAAGCTTTCTTT. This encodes CAKRRLSTEAFF.

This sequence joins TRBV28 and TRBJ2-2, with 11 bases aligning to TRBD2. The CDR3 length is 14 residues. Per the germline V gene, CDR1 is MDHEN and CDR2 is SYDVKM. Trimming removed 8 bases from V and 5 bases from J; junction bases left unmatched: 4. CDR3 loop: CASRIAGGTGELFF. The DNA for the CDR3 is TGTGCCAGCCGAATAGCGGGAGGGACCGGGGAGCTGTTTTTT.

CDR3 sequence (DNA): TGTGCCAGCAGTTTATATGGGGGAGGAACTGAAGCTTTCTTT. Translating gives CASSLYGGGTEAFF. The chain links TRBV27 to TRBJ1-1; TRBD1 is a possible D gene (5 bases). The CDR3 extends over 14 amino acids. Germline V CDR1 and CDR2: MNHEY, SMNVEV (reference sequence). V dropped 1 base and J dropped 5 bases, with 11 bases sitting between them.

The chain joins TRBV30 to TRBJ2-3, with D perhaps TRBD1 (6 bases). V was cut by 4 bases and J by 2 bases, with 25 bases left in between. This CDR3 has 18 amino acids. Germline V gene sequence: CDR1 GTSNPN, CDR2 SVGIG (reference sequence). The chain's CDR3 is CAWTVPLTEGGYTDTQYF. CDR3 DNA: TGTGCCTGGACCGTCCCTCTGACGGAAGGGGGTTACACAGATACGCAGTATTTT. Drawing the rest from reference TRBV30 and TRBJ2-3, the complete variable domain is SQTIHQWPATLVQPVGSPLSLECTVEGTSNPNLYWYRQAAGRGLQLLFYSVGIGQISSEVPQNLSASRPQDRQFILSSKKLLLSDSGFYLCAWTVPLTEGGYTDTQYFGPGTRLTVL.

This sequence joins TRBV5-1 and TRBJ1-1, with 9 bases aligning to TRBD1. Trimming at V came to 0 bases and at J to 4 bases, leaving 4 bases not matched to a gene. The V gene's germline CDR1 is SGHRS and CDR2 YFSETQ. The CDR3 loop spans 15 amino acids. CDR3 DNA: TGCGCCAGCAGCTTGGGGGGACAGGGTGTCACTGAAGCTTTCTTT. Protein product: CASSLGGQGVTEAFF.

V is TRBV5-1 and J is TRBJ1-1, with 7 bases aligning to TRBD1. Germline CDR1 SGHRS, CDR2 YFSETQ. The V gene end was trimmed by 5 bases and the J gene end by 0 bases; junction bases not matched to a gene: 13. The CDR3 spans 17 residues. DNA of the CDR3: TGCGCCAGCAGGAGGGACAGCTGGGTCCCTATGAACACTGAAGCTTTCTTT. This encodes CASRRDSWVPMNTEAFF.